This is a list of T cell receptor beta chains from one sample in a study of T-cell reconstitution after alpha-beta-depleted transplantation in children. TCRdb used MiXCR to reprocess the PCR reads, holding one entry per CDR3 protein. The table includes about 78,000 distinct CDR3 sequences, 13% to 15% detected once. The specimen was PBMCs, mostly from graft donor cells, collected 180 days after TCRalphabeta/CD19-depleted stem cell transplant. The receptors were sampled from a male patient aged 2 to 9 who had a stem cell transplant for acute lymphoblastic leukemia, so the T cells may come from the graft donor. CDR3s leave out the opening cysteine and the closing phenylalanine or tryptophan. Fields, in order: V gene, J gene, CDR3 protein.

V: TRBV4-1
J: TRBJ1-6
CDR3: ASSQAPPGLLNSPLH

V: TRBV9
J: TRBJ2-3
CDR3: ASSATTDTQY

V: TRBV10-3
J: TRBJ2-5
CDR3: AISESRGPSETQY

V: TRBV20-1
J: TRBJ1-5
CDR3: SARIQGRNQPQH

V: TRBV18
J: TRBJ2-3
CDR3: ASSPFRGEGTDTQY

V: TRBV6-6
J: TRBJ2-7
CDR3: ASSLRGAGEQY

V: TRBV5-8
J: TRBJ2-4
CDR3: ASSRFDRDKNIQY

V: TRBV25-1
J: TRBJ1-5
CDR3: ASTAGANQPQH

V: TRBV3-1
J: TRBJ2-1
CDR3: ASSQLTQARDEQF

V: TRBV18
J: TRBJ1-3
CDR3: ASSRAGGSGNTIY

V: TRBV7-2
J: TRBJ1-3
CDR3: ASSLRQAGNTIY

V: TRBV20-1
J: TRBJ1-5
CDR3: SAGEGRDQPQH

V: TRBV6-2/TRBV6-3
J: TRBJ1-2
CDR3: ASSYSRRNYGYT

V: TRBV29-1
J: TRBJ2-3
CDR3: SVLGGPDVDTQY

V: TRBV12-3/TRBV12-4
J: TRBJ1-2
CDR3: ASSFFRAGYT

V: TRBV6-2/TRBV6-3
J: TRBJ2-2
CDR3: ASSRRQGGAGELF

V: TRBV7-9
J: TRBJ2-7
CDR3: ASSPDRVKAEQY

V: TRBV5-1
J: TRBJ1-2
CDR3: ASSAAYGRDDGYT

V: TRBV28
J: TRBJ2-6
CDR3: ASSPGTHWTSGRSGANVLT

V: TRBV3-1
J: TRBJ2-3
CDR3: ASSQIKDPMDTQY

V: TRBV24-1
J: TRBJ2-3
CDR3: ATSWPGVTGDTQY

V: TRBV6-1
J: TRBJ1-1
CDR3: ASSGVTALGEAF

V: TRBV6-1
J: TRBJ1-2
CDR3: ASSLIIRGGPDGYT

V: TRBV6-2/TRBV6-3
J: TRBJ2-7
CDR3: ASSPAGVHEQY

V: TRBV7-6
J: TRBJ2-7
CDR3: ASSSPRLGPYEQY

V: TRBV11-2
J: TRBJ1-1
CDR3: ASSLGTAEAF

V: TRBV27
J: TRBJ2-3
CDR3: ASSGLTLGDTQY

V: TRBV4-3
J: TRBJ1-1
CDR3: ASSQPGAGNTEAF

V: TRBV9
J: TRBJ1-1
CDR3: ASSVGTGSKAF

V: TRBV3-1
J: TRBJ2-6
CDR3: ASSQGPGGANVLT

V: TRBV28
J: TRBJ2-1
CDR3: ASSLGGLAGTF

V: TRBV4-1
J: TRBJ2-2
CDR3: ASEGQTNTGELF

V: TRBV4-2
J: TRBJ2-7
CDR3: ASSLTGATYEQY

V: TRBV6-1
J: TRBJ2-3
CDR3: ASSPLFSTPRTDTQY

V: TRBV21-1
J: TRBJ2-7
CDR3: ASSKETRTHAYEQY

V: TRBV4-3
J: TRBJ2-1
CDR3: ASSQVLQGAGLEDNEQF

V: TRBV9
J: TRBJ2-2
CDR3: ASSVELAGTGELF

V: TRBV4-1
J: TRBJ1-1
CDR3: ASSQGPSMNTEAF

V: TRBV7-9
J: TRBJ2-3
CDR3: ASSFSDTQY

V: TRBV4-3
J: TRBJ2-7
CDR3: ASSQSDGFVYEQY

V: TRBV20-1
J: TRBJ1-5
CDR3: SARDQGGGPFPYSNQPRH

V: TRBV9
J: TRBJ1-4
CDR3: ASSVNRGGREKLF

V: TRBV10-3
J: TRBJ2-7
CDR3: AIRIDPRSYEQY

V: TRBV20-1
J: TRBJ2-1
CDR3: SAKTSGRAGYNEQF

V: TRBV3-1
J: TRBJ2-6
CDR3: ACCQDYGTLSGANVLT